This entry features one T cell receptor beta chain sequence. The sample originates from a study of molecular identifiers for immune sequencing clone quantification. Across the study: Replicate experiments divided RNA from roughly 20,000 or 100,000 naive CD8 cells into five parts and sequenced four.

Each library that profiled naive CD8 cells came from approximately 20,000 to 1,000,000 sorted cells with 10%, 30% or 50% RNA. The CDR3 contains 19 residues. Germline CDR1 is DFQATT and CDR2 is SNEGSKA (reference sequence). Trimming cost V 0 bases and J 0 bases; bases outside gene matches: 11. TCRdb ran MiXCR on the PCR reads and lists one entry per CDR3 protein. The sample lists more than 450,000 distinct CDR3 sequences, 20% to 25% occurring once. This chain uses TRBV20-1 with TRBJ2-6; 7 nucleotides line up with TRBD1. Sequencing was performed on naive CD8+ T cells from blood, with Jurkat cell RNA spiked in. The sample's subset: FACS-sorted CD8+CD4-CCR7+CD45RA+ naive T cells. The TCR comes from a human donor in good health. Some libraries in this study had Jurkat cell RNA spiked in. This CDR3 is CSARDFSGQGVSGANVLTF. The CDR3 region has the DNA TGCAGTGCTAGAGATTTCTCGGGGCAGGGGGTCTCTGGGGCCAACGTCCTGACTTTC.